Listed here is a single T cell receptor beta chain. The antigen is undetermined. After expansion with viral peptide pools in the ViraFEST assay, antigen-specific CD4+ T cells were sequenced. Cultured cells yielded isolated CD4+ T cells after 10 days. Vaccine recipients, nucleocapsid antibody negative, had no prior SARS-CoV-2 infection. The authors exchanged half the medium for IL-2 medium on days 3 and 7. The data are from a study of vaccination effects on CD4 cells after COVID-19. The V end was cut by 4 bases, the J end by 2 bases, with 14 bases between. Looked up from germline, CDR1 is SGHTS and CDR2 is YDEGEE. The CDR3 totals 15 residues. TCRdb's table, derived via immunoSEQ multiplex PCR, lists solely in-frame clones and lacks some. The sample gives over 25,000 clones, around 75% of which show up once; around 30% is in the top ten.

This receptor was obtained from a human donor who received a COVID-19 vaccine. The specimen comprised CD4+ T cells from PBMCs cultured with SARS-CoV-2 spike peptides, sampled before COVID-19 vaccination. The genes are TRBV5-8 and TRBJ2-3; D may be TRBD1 or TRBD2 (5 bases each). CDR3 DNA: TGTGCCAGCAGCCGGGGCTCGGGGACCACAGATACGCAGTATTTT. Amino acids: CASSRGSGTTDTQYF.